These T cell receptor beta chains were read from a single sample in a study of blood T cell repertoires in COVID-19. Here immunoSEQ multiplex PCR was the method, and the copy in TCRdb shows in-frame clones only, minus some. This sample has 150,000 to 200,000 clones, with 88% found just once. The sample comprised peripheral blood. The receptors shown here come from a man aged 60-69 years with acute or convalescent COVID-19. Each CDR3 is given with its conserved first and last residue. The D gene is left open where the match is weak.

d_gene,v_gene,j_gene,CDR3aa,CDR3nt
TRBD2,TRBV18,TRBJ2-1,CASSPGLAGPTEQFF,TGTGCCAGCTCACCGGGACTAGCGGGACCCACTGAGCAGTTCTTC
-,TRBV2,TRBJ2-1,CASSDWDTNNEQFF,TGTGCCAGCAGTGATTGGGACACCAACAATGAGCAGTTCTTC
-,TRBV29-1,TRBJ1-1,CSADDSFMNTEAFF,TGCAGCGCTGATGACAGCTTCATGAACACTGAAGCTTTCTTT
-,TRBV27,TRBJ2-1,CASSLVAGALGEQFF,TGTGCCAGCAGTTTAGTTGCGGGGGCCCTCGGTGAGCAGTTCTTC
-,TRBV25-1,TRBJ1-4,CASSDILTAEREKLFF,TGTGCCAGCAGTGATATTTTGACGGCGGAGAGGGAAAAACTGTTTTTT
TRBD1,TRBV4-1,TRBJ1-6,CASSQLGQGARNSPLHF,TGCGCCAGCAGCCAACTCGGACAGGGGGCAAGGAATTCACCCCTCCACTTT
TRBD1,TRBV2,TRBJ1-4,CASIKDRGGREKLFF,TGTGCCAGCATCAAAGACAGGGGGGGTCGGGAAAAACTGTTTTTT
-,TRBV19,TRBJ1-1,CASSRGNSNTEAFF,TGTGCCAGTAGCCGGGGTAACTCGAACACTGAAGCTTTCTTT
-,TRBV7-9,TRBJ2-7,CASSRFGVTYEQYF,TGTGCCAGCAGCCGGTTCGGGGTCACCTACGAGCAGTACTTC
-,TRBV7-2,TRBJ1-1,CASSLIRGTEAFF,TGTGCCAGCAGCTTAATCAGGGGCACTGAAGCTTTCTTT
-,TRBV24-1,TRBJ1-1,CATSDSRTAHTEAFF,TGTGCCACCAGTGATTCCAGGACAGCACACACTGAAGCTTTCTTT